This T cell receptor (beta chain) was captured in a study of OX40 agonist ivuxolimab in advanced cancers. Background on the study: Partial responses were observed in three patients, of whom one had hepatocellular carcinoma and two had cutaneous melanoma.

Here immunoSEQ multiplex PCR was the method, and the copy in TCRdb shows in-frame clones only, minus some. The table records approximately 59,000 clones, around nine tenths of them present only once. Germline CDR1 and CDR2: MDHEN and SYDVKM. The CDR3 extends over 14 amino acids. V lost 4 bases and J 9 bases, leaving 16 bases between the germline ends. Material: CD4+ or CD8+ T cells sorted from blood, obtained in a trial of the OX40 agonist ivuxolimab. The receptor was derived from an adult with an advanced solid tumor such as melanoma, head and neck, liver or kidney cancer. This chain links TRBV28 with TRBJ2-1; maybe TRBD1 (6 bases). Here the CDR3 DNA reads TGTGCCAGCAGTTCCCCGCAGGGGACAATTGAGCAGTTCTTC. This sequence encodes CASSSPQGTIEQFF.